The entry that follows covers one T cell receptor beta chain sequence. What it binds is unknown. The data were taken from a study of OX40 agonist ivuxolimab in advanced cancers. Study at large: Enrollees could have had prior anti-PD-1, anti-PD-L1 or anti-CTLA-4 therapy, which around 40% had received. One hepatocellular carcinoma and a couple of cutaneous melanoma patients partially responded. The study, taken as a whole, reports: In general, CD8+ T cells held more expanded clones than CD4+ did, on average. At doses 0.1 to 3.0 mg/kg, CD4+ and CD8+ clones expanded.

The germline V gene has CDR1 WNHNN and CDR2 SYGVQD (reference sequence). This CDR3 is 13 amino acids long. The V end lost 0 bases, the J end lost 8 bases, and 10 bases lay between the germline ends. The method was immunoSEQ multiplex PCR; TCRdb's version includes in-frame clones alone and lacks a portion of them. The repertoire holds fewer than 80,000 clones, with about 90% as singletons. The chain carries TRBV10-1 and TRBJ1-2; D gene ambiguous. The clonotype originates from an adult with an advanced solid tumor such as melanoma, head and neck, liver or kidney cancer. The sample was CD4+ or CD8+ T cells sorted from blood, taken in a trial of the OX40 agonist ivuxolimab. CDR3 sequence reads: CASSESVGRGYTF. The CDR3 coding sequence is TGCGCCAGCAGTGAGTCCGTCGGACGGGGCTACACCTTC.